A single sample gave rise to the 2 T cell receptor beta chains below, sequenced in a study of T cells after yellow fever vaccination. TCRdb re-called the 5' RACE reads with MiXCR, one entry per CDR3 protein. The sample has about 5,800 distinct CDR3 sequences, approximately 5.9% seen once. The specimen was PBMCs, either bulk or a sorted T-cell subset (CD4+, CD8+, memory, or dextramer-sorted; not recorded which), collected less than 16 days after the first yellow fever vaccination. The receptors come from a man aged 18 to 30 who received the YFV17D yellow fever vaccine.

This clonotype has at least ten counts. This chain links TRBV20-1 with TRBJ2-3, with D possibly matching TRBD1 (6 bases). V was shortened by 5 bases and J by 0 bases, with 12 bases between the two germline ends. The CDR3 has 14 residues. CDR1 and CDR2 from the germline V gene are DFQATT and SNEGSKA (reference sequence). The CDR3 DNA reads TGCAGTGCTGGGGGCAGAACTAGCACAGATACGCAGTATTTT. Its translation: CSAGGRTSTDTQYF.

This clonotype was found many times. The rearrangement links TRBV10-2 to TRBJ2-1; TRBD1 aligns across 8 bases. With V trimmed by 4 bases and J by 8 bases, 4 bases remained unmatched. This CDR3 has 13 residues. Germline CDR1 reads WSHSY; CDR2 reads SAAADI. CDR3 loop: CASSGDRGYEQFF. The DNA of the CDR3 is TGCGCCAGCAGTGGTGACAGGGGATATGAGCAGTTCTTC.